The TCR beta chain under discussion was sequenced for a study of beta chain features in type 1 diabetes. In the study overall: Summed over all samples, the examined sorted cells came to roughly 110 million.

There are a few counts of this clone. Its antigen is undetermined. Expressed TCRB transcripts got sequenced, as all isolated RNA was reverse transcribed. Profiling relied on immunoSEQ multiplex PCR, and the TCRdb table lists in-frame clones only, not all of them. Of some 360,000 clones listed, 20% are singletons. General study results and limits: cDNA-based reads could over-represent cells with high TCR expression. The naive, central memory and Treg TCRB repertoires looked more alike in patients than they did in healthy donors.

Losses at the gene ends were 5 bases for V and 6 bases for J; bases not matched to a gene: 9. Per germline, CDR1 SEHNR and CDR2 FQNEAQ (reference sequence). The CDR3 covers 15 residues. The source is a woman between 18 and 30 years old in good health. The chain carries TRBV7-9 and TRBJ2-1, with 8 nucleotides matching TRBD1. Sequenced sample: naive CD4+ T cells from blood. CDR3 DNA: TGTGCCAGCAGCCTCGGACAGGGTGTACGCAATGAGCAGTTCTTC. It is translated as CASSLGQGVRNEQFF.